The TCR beta chain under discussion was sequenced for a study of blood T cells in healthy people across ages. Donors ranged from about 6 to 90 years old and were healthy Caucasians in Russia. With a J-beta primer mix and a sample-barcoded 5' primer, a second PCR ran about 6 to 11 cycles. MiXCR, applied by TCRdb to the 5' RACE reads, yields one record per CDR3 protein. The sample includes approximately 1,100,000 distinct CDR3 sequences, around 43% of them seen just once. General study points: Observed TCR beta diversity per million T cells went down as age went up. This fall followed a roughly linear course with age. In these data, TCR beta diversity tracked strongly with naive T cell percentage.

This clonotype was found a few times. Its cognate antigen is unknown. At one end, the junction sequence differs from germline, possibly due to a read error. Germline lookup yields CDR1 SGHRS and CDR2 YFSETQ. This CDR3 is 15 amino acids long. V is TRBV5-1 and J is TRBJ2-1, with 9 bases that match TRBD1. This TCR derives from a woman aged 55 to 70 in good health. What was sequenced was blood. The CDR3 loop reads CASSWTGVIYNGQFF. In DNA form, the CDR3 reads TGCGCCAGCAGCTGGACAGGGGTGATCTACAATGGGCAGTTCTTC.